Listed here are 27 T cell receptor beta chains from one sample, sequenced in a study of CD8 T cells in ankylosing spondylitis. TCRdb recomputed calls from the 5' RACE reads with MiXCR, one row per CDR3 protein. The sample carries 130,000 to 150,000 distinct CDR3 sequences, approximately 9.2% recorded once. The specimen was synovial fluid, either unsorted or a sorted T cell fraction (not recorded which). The origin of the receptors is a male donor with ankylosing spondylitis.

Ten or more counts support this clonotype. This rearrangement joins TRBV28 to TRBJ2-7, with TRBD2 matching 10 bases. Germline lookup yields CDR1 MDHEN and CDR2 SYDVKM. Trimming at V came to 10 bases and at J to 3 bases, leaving 9 bases not matched to a gene. The CDR3 covers 14 residues. For the CDR3, the DNA is TGTGCCACTCACCCCGGGACTAGCGTCTACGAGCAGTACTTC. Residues: CATHPGTSVYEQYF.

A few counts support this clonotype. This rearrangement joins TRBV13 to TRBJ2-7; the match to TRBD2 covers 9 bases. The trim removed 5 bases at V and 4 bases at J, leaving 9 bases unmatched. The length of the CDR3 is 15 residues. Germline CDR1 PRHDT, CDR2 FYEKMQ (reference sequence). The CDR3 reads CASSRAGTSLYEQYF. Written as DNA, the CDR3 is TGTGCCAGCAGCCGGGCGGGGACTAGCCTGTACGAGCAGTACTTC.

This clonotype turned up a few times. The gene calls are TRBV27 and TRBJ2-1; unclear D gene. Germline V gene sequence: CDR1 MNHEY, CDR2 SMNVEV (reference sequence). V lost 5 bases, J lost 8 bases, and 22 bases lay in between. The CDR3 loop spans 16 amino acids. CDR3 protein: CASSPLAATQEHEQFF. As DNA, the CDR3 is TGTGCCAGCAGTCCATTAGCCGCGACCCAAGAACATGAGCAGTTCTTC.

This clonotype was counted only a few times. The CDR3 here is CAIGLETQYF. In nucleotides, the CDR3 is TGTGCCATAGGATTAGAGACCCAGTACTTC. The chain links TRBV10-3 to TRBJ2-5; no reliable D call. The CDR3 sequence is 10 residues long. Trimming pared 9 bases from V and 4 bases from J, leaving 6 bases between. From germline, CDR1 is ENHRY and CDR2 SYGVKD.

This clonotype was found many times. V and J are TRBV7-2 and TRBJ1-6; perhaps TRBD1 as D (6 bases). The germline V gene has CDR1 SGHTA and CDR2 FQGNSA. Between the trimmed V and J ends, which lost 3 bases and 8 bases, there was a span of 8 bases. The CDR3 sequence is 13 residues long. The CDR3 DNA sequence: TGTGCCAGCAGCTTCTACAGGGATTCACCCCTCCACTTT. This encodes CASSFYRDSPLHF.

This clonotype has more than one count but fewer than ten. The gene calls are TRBV20-1 and TRBJ2-2; TRBD1 is a possible D gene (6 bases). V lost 4 bases and J lost 6, with 15 bases in between. This CDR3 has 14 amino acids. The V gene's germline CDR1 is DFQATT and CDR2 SNEGSKA (reference sequence). The DNA for the CDR3 is TGCAGTGCTATTAAGGGACAATGGCCCGGGGAGCTGTTTTTT. Encoded protein: CSAIKGQWPGELFF.

The table lists this clonotype with a few counts. The chain recombines TRBV28 with TRBJ1-5, with D maybe TRBD1 (6 bases). This CDR3 has 13 amino acids. Germline assignment: CDR1 MDHEN and CDR2 SYDVKM. V was cut by 4 bases and J by 7 bases, with 11 bases left in between. The CDR3 nucleotides are TGTGCCAGCAGTTACAGGGTAGAACAGCCCCAGCATTTT. This encodes CASSYRVEQPQHF.

The chain recombines TRBV11-1 with TRBJ2-7; D gene ambiguous. V gave up 3 bases and J gave up 1 base, with 10 bases separating them. Germline loops: CDR1 SGHAT, CDR2 FQDESV (reference sequence). The CDR3 sequence is 14 residues long. DNA of the CDR3: TGTGCCAGCAGCTTGCGAGTCAGGTCCTACGAGCAGTACTTC. It codes for CASSLRVRSYEQYF.

The gene calls are TRBV20-1 and TRBJ2-3, with D unclear. The germline V gene encodes CDR1 DFQATT and CDR2 SNEGSKA (reference sequence). Trimming removed 5 bases from V and 9 bases from J, with 15 bases in between. There are 12 residues in the CDR3. CDR3 nucleotide sequence: TGCAGTGCTCTAACGAGTTCATTGACGCAGTATTTT. Its translation is CSALTSSLTQYF.

The chain carries TRBV7-3 and TRBJ2-5; D not resolved. The CDR3 runs to 12 residues. V was pared by 4 bases and J by 6 bases, with 9 bases between. Germline lookup yields CDR1 SGHTA and CDR2 FQGTGA. The CDR3 is CASSYDGKTQYF. Written as DNA, the CDR3 is TGTGCCAGCAGCTACGATGGCAAGACCCAGTACTTC.

The chain recombines TRBV18 with TRBJ2-7, with D possibly being TRBD2 (5 bases). Germline V gene sequence: CDR1 KGHSH, CDR2 LQKENI. V dropped 3 bases and J dropped 12 bases, with 24 bases sitting between them. The CDR3 contains 15 residues. CDR3: CASSPYYSRPAEGYF. In nucleotides, the CDR3 is TGTGCCAGCTCACCCTACTATTCCCGCCCGGCCGAGGGGTACTTC.

This clonotype appeared a few times. CDR3 bases: TGTGCCAGCAGCCCCCGGGACGGAAGGGACACTGAAGCTTTCTTT. Amino acids: CASSPRDGRDTEAFF. The rearrangement joins TRBV4-2 to TRBJ1-1; a weak D match, TRBD1 (5 bases). The germline gives CDR1 LGHNA, CDR2 YNFKEQ. The CDR3 runs 15 residues. V lost 4 bases to trimming and J lost 3 bases, with 15 bases between them.

This clonotype was seen ten or more times. This rearrangement joins TRBV11-2 to TRBJ2-1, with unresolved D. The CDR3 is 13 amino acids. Germline V gene sequence: CDR1 SGHAT, CDR2 FQNNGV. Trimming stripped 0 bases from V and 4 bases from J, with 4 bases between. CDR3 sequence: CASSLEGYNEQFF. In DNA, the CDR3 is TGTGCCAGCAGCTTAGAGGGATACAATGAGCAGTTCTTC.

This clonotype was detected many times. This chain joins TRBV12-3 or TRBV12-4 and TRBJ1-1; maybe TRBD1 (6 bases). V gave up 5 bases and J gave up 1 base, with 11 bases separating them. The CDR3 is made up of 14 amino acids. The CDR3 loop reads CASSPRTANTEAFF. In DNA form, the CDR3 reads TGTGCCAGCAGTCCAAGGACAGCGAACACTGAAGCTTTCTTT.

A single count supports this clonotype. The chain links TRBV18 to TRBJ2-7, with D tentatively TRBD1 (6 bases). V gave up 4 bases and J gave up 4 bases, with 11 bases separating them. Germline-derived CDR1 and CDR2 are KGHSH and LQKENI. This CDR3 region has 13 residues. The DNA for the CDR3 is TGTGCCAGCTCACTGACAGGCTATTACGAGCAGTACTTC. This gives the protein CASSLTGYYEQYF.

This clonotype was seen repeatedly, ten times or more. The chain links TRBV16 to TRBJ2-1; tentative D call: TRBD2 (6 bases). The V end lost 4 bases, the J end lost 9 bases, and 16 bases lay between the germline ends. CDR3 length equals 14 residues. CDR1 is KGHSY, CDR2 FQNENV, per germline. The CDR3 DNA reads TGTGCCAGCAGCCTTACCAAAGGGGAGGCTGAGCAGTTCTTC. Translation: CASSLTKGEAEQFF.

This clonotype showed up just a few times. The chain couples TRBV15 to TRBJ1-4; the D gene is possibly TRBD1 (5 bases). Germline V gene data show CDR1 as LNHNV and CDR2 as YYDKDF (reference sequence). The V end lost 0 bases, the J end lost 8 bases, and 10 bases lay between the germline ends. The CDR3 totals 14 residues. As DNA, the CDR3 is TGTGCCACCAGCAGAGAGGGTTACAGGGAAAAACTGTTTTTT. This sequence encodes CATSREGYREKLFF.

In its sample, this clonotype was seen a few times. The chain links TRBV20-1 to TRBJ2-5, with TRBD1 matching over 10 bases. The V gene's germline CDR1 is DFQATT and CDR2 SNEGSKA (reference sequence). Trimming at V came to 6 bases and at J to 7 bases, leaving 14 bases not matched to a gene. The CDR3 consists of 15 residues. CDR3 nucleotides: TGCAGTGCGGAGGGTTGGACAGGGGGACTGTGGACCCAGTACTTC. Translated, it gives CSAEGWTGGLWTQYF.

Details on this clonotype: A read error may explain this, as a much larger clone is one base away. This chain connects TRBV5-5 to TRBJ2-1; 7 bases line up with TRBD1. V was clipped by 0 bases and J by 2 bases; unmatched bases: 2. This CDR3 comprises 15 residues. Germline loops: CDR1 SGHKS, CDR2 YYEKEE (reference sequence). The CDR3 DNA reads TGTGCCAGCAGCTTGGCTGGGACAGCCTACAATGAGCAGTTCTTC. Translation gives CASSLAGTAYNEQFF.

The gene calls are TRBV20-1 and TRBJ2-7, with 8 bases identical to TRBD1. V dropped 4 bases and J dropped 6; count of bases not matched to a gene: 20. CDR1 is DFQATT, CDR2 SNEGSKA, per germline (reference sequence). The CDR3 is 17 residues long. The CDR3 region is CSATIGDRNFREGEQYF. In DNA form, the CDR3 reads TGCAGTGCTACCATAGGGGACAGGAATTTCCGAGAGGGCGAGCAGTACTTC.

The table lists this clonotype with many counts. The rearrangement links TRBV7-6 to TRBJ2-1, with TRBD1 as a possible D gene (5 bases). From germline, CDR1 is SGHVS and CDR2 FNYEAQ. The CDR3 covers 14 residues. V was shortened by 2 bases and J by 9 bases, with 14 bases between the two germline ends. This CDR3 reads CASSLYSGALEQFF. The CDR3 region has the DNA TGTGCCAGCAGCTTATATTCTGGGGCCCTTGAGCAGTTCTTC.

This clonotype showed up many times. The rearrangement uses TRBV5-1 and TRBJ2-7; perhaps TRBD1 as D (5 bases). Germline CDR1 is SGHRS and CDR2 is YFSETQ. V shed 5 bases and J shed 4 bases, with 13 bases lying between them. This CDR3 contains 13 residues. The CDR3: CASRQEDRYEQYF. The CDR3 DNA sequence: TGCGCCAGCAGACAAGAAGACAGATACGAGCAGTACTTC. Together with reference TRBV5-1 and TRBJ2-7, the CDR3 gives the full variable domain: KAGVTQTPRYLIKTRGQQVTLSCSPISGHRSVSWYQQTPGQGLQFLFEYFSETQRNKGNFPGRFSGRQFSNSRSEMNVSTLELGDSALYLCASRQEDRYEQYFGPGTRLTVT.

V is TRBV5-8 and J is TRBJ2-1; D possibly corresponds to TRBD1 (6 bases). Germline CDR1 is SGHTS and CDR2 is YDEGEE. Between the trimmed V and J ends, which lost 0 bases and 7 bases, there was a span of 11 bases. This CDR3 comprises 14 residues. Written as DNA, the CDR3 is TGTGCCAGCAGCTTGGCCCAGGGGTGGAATGAGCAGTTCTTC. Its translation: CASSLAQGWNEQFF. Drawing the rest from reference TRBV5-8 and TRBJ2-1, the complete variable domain is EAGVTQSPTHLIKTRGQQATLRCSPISGHTSVYWYQQALGLGLQFLLWYDEGEERNRGNFPPRFSGRQFPNYSSELNVNALELEDSALYLCASSLAQGWNEQFFGPGTRLTVL.

V and J are TRBV2 and TRBJ2-3, with D unclear. The CDR3 contains 13 residues. With 7 bases removed from V and 2 bases from J, the gap between germline ends came to 10 bases. Per germline, CDR1 SNHLY and CDR2 FYNNEI. CDR3 sequence: CASTWLITDTQYF. The CDR3 DNA sequence: TGTGCCAGCACCTGGCTGATCACAGATACGCAGTATTTT.

There are many counts of this clonotype. The chain recombines TRBV15 with TRBJ2-5, with TRBD2 identical over 7 bases. This CDR3 spans 17 amino acids. Germline loops: CDR1 LNHNV, CDR2 YYDKDF (reference sequence). V dropped 0 bases and J dropped 4; count of bases not matched to a gene: 11. In DNA, the CDR3 is TGTGCCACCAGCAGAGATTTTTTAGGCGGGGGTGGAGAGACCCAGTACTTC. It specifies CATSRDFLGGGGETQYF. The complete variable domain, with remaining parts taken from reference TRBV15 and TRBJ2-5, reads DAMVIQNPRYQVTQFGKPVTLSCSQTLNHNVMYWYQQKSSQAPKLLFHYYDKDFNNEADTPDNFQSRRPNTSFCFLDIRSPGLGDTAMYLCATSRDFLGGGGETQYFGPGTRLLVL.

In its sample, this clonotype was seen a few times. The rearrangement uses TRBV5-1 and TRBJ2-5, with 10 bases that match TRBD2. V was clipped by 3 bases and J by 1 base; unmatched bases: 6. Germline values: CDR1 SGHRS, CDR2 YFSETQ. The CDR3 runs 16 residues. The DNA for the CDR3 is TGCGCCAGCAGCTCATTACTAGCGGGATTCCAAGAGACCCAGTACTTC. Translated, it gives CASSSLLAGFQETQYF.

The chain combines TRBV9 with TRBJ2-2; D is possibly TRBD1 (6 bases). The CDR3 length is 14 residues. Germline CDR1 is SGDLS and CDR2 is YYNGEE. Trimming stripped 4 bases from V and 6 bases from J, with 13 bases between. The CDR3 DNA reads as TGTGCCAGCAGCATCAGAAGGACAGCCGGGGAGCTGTTTTTT. The encoded protein is CASSIRRTAGELFF.